Below, 10 T cell receptor beta chains from the same sample are listed, as sequenced in a study of OX40 agonist ivuxolimab in advanced cancers. Some clones are missing from TCRdb's copy, which holds only in-frame ones; the method was immunoSEQ multiplex PCR. Here the sample spans under 85,000 clones, around 86% being singletons. The sequenced sample was CD4+ or CD8+ T cells sorted from blood, obtained in a trial of the OX40 agonist ivuxolimab. The receptors stem from an adult with an advanced solid tumor such as melanoma, head and neck, liver or kidney cancer.

The V gene is TRBV5-5, the J gene TRBJ1-1; 9 bases are shared with TRBD1. The CDR3 consists of 15 residues. J was trimmed by 4 bases and V by 6 bases; bases with no gene match: 10. From germline, CDR1 is SGHKS and CDR2 YYEKEE (reference sequence). In DNA form, the CDR3 reads TGTGCCAGCATCGTTCGACCGGACAGGGGCACTGAAGCTTTCTTT. This sequence encodes CASIVRPDRGTEAFF.

V gene TRBV18 combines with J gene TRBJ1-6, with D hard to call. Deletions cut 2 bases from V and 7 bases from J, with 6 bases between. This CDR3 has 13 amino acids. Germline CDR1 and CDR2: KGHSH and LQKENI. The CDR3 DNA is TGTGCCAGCTCACCAGGCAGCAATTCACCCCTCCACTTT. This translates into CASSPGSNSPLHF.

J is TRBJ2-1 and V is TRBV5-1; 7 positions match TRBD2. The ends lost 3 bases at V and 0 bases at J; junction bases unmatched: 6. The CDR3 loop spans 16 amino acids. Per germline, CDR1 SGHRS and CDR2 YFSETQ. The CDR3 protein is CASSSTPSGSYNEQFF. CDR3 in DNA: TGCGCCAGCAGCTCAACCCCTAGCGGCTCCTACAATGAGCAGTTCTTC.

This clone was counted once. The chain uses TRBV7-9 and TRBJ2-5, with D possibly being TRBD1 (5 bases). Germline loops: CDR1 SEHNR, CDR2 FQNEAQ (reference sequence). V was pared by 5 bases and J by 5 bases, with 12 bases between. The CDR3 totals 13 residues. The CDR3 DNA sequence: TGTGCCAGCAGCCCCCAAGGGGTGGAGACCCAGTACTTC. Amino acids: CASSPQGVETQYF. The entire variable domain, with the rest obtained from reference TRBV7-9 and TRBJ2-5, is as follows: DTGVSQNPRHKITKRGQNVTFRCDPISEHNRLYWYRQTLGQGPEFLTYFQNEAQLEKSRLLSDRFSAERPKGSFSTLEIQRTEQGDSAMYLCASSPQGVETQYFGPGTRLLVL.

The V gene is TRBV20-1, the J gene TRBJ2-1; the D gene is possibly TRBD2 (5 bases). The V and J ends lost 4 bases and 7 bases respectively, with 8 bases between them. Germline V gives CDR1 DFQATT, CDR2 SNEGSKA (reference sequence). The CDR3 is made up of 11 amino acids. CDR3 sequence: CSAKTGNEQFF. The CDR3 DNA reads TGCAGTGCTAAGACGGGGAATGAGCAGTTCTTC.

The DNA of the CDR3 is TGCGCCAGCAGGGGGATCCAAGAGACCCAGTACTTC. Its translation: CASRGIQETQYF. This chain uses TRBV5-1 with TRBJ2-5; no reliable D call. Germline V gene sequence: CDR1 SGHRS, CDR2 YFSETQ. This CDR3 comprises 12 residues. Trimming shortened V by 5 bases and J by 1 base, and 6 bases separated the two germline ends. The entire variable domain, with the rest obtained from reference TRBV5-1 and TRBJ2-5, is as follows: KAGVTQTPRYLIKTRGQQVTLSCSPISGHRSVSWYQQTPGQGLQFLFEYFSETQRNKGNFPGRFSGRQFSNSRSEMNVSTLELGDSALYLCASRGIQETQYFGPGTRLLVL.

The V gene is TRBV9, the J gene TRBJ1-4; a weak D match, TRBD1 (5 bases). Germline V gene data show CDR1 as SGDLS and CDR2 as YYNGEE. Trimming removed 4 bases at V and 6 bases at J, with 13 bases between. The CDR3 runs 14 residues. The CDR3 protein is CASSIRGGDEKLFF. The DNA of the CDR3 is TGTGCCAGCAGCATCCGGGGAGGGGATGAAAAACTGTTTTTT.

The chain joins TRBV7-2 to TRBJ2-3; D assignment may be TRBD1 or TRBD2 (5 bases each). V was pared by 5 bases and J by 2 bases, with 17 bases between. Germline V gene data show CDR1 as SGHTA and CDR2 as FQGNSA. CDR3 size: 16 residues. CDR3 protein: CASSQTGTAATDTQYF. DNA for the CDR3: TGTGCCAGCAGCCAGACCGGGACGGCCGCCACAGATACGCAGTATTTT.

The chain is built from TRBV20-1 and TRBJ1-3; D ambiguous. The V and J ends lost 5 bases and 6 bases respectively, with 8 bases between them. The CDR3 totals 11 residues. CDR1 and CDR2 from the germline V gene are DFQATT and SNEGSKA (reference sequence). DNA for the CDR3: TGCAGTGCTTTGGCCCCAAACACCATATATTTT. Encoded protein: CSALAPNTIYF.

This rearrangement joins TRBV11-2 to TRBJ2-7; TRBD1 matches 9 bases. Germline V gene sequence: CDR1 SGHAT, CDR2 FQNNGV. This CDR3 has 12 amino acids. V shed 6 bases, J shed 7 bases, and the junction held 4 bases outside the gene matches. The chain's CDR3 is CASRGQGGEQYF. In DNA form, the CDR3 reads TGTGCCAGCAGGGGACAGGGTGGGGAGCAGTACTTC.